This TCR beta chain was obtained from a study of T cell responses to AZD1222 COVID-19 vaccine. This clone was seen only once. Antigen unknown. Germline V CDR1 and CDR2: SGHVS, FQNEAQ. This CDR3 contains 16 residues. The J segment lost 1 base and the V segment lost 6 bases, leaving 9 bases of the junction unmatched. Study-wide results and caveats: Two AZD1222 doses significantly raised spike-specific TCR breadth and depth over controls. None of the repertoires were sampled until the peak T cell response had passed. Clonal diversity was possibly underestimated, and white British individuals and females predominated among donors.

Sequenced by immunoSEQ multiplex PCR; TCRdb stores in-frame clones only, minus some. The sample contains about 84,000 clones, roughly 85% of which appear only once. This specimen was peripheral blood, taken 28 days after the second AZD1222 dose. This chain joins TRBV7-8 and TRBJ2-1, with 7 positions matching TRBD2. This TCR derives from an adult who received the AZD1222 COVID-19 vaccine. For the CDR3, the DNA is TGTGCCAGCAGACACCGGGACTACGCTTCCTACAATGAGCAGTTCTTC. It specifies CASRHRDYASYNEQFF.